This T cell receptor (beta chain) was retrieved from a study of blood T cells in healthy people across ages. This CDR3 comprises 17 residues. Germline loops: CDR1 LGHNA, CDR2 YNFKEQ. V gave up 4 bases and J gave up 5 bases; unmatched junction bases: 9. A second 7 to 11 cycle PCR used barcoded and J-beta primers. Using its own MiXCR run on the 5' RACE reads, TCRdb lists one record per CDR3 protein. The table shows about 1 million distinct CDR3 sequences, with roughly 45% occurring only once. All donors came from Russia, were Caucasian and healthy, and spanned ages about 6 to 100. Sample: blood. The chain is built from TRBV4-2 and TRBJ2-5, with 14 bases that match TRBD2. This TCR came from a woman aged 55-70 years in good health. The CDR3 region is CASSLGLAGGLGETQYF. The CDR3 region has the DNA TGTGCCAGCAGCCTCGGACTAGCGGGAGGATTAGGGGAGACCCAGTACTTC.